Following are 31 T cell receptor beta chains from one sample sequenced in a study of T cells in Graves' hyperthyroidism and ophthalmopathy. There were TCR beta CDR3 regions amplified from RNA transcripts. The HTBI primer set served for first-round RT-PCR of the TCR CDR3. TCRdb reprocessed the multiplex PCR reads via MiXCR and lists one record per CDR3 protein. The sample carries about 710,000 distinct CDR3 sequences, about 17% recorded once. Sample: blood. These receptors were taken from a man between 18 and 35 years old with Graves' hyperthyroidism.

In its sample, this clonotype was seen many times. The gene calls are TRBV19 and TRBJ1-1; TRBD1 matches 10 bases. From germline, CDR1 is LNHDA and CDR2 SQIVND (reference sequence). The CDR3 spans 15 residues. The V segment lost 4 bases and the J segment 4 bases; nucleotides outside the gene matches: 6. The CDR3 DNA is TGTGCCAGTAGTACCCCGGGACAGGGGTCCACTGAAGCTTTCTTT. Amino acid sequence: CASSTPGQGSTEAFF.

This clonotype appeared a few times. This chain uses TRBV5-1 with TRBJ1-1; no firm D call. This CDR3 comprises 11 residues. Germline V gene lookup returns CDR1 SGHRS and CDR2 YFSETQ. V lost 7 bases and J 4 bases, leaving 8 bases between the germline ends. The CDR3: CASCHGTEAFF. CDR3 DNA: TGCGCCAGCTGCCATGGCACTGAAGCTTTCTTT.

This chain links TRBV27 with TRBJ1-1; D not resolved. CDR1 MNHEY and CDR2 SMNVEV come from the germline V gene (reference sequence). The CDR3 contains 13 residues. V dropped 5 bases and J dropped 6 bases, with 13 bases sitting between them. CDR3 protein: CASSQLGGPEAFF. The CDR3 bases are TGTGCCAGCAGTCAACTTGGAGGCCCTGAAGCTTTCTTT.

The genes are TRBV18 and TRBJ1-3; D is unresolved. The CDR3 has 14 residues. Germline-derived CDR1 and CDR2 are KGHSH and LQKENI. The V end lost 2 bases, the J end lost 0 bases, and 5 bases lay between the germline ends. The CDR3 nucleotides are TGTGCCAGCTCACCAAGGACCTCTGGAAACACCATATATTTT. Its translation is CASSPRTSGNTIYF.

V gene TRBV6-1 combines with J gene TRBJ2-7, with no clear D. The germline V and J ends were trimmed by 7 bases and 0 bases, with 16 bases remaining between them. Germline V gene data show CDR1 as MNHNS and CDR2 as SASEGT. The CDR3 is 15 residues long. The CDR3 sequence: CASTSGLTDSYEQYF. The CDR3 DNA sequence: TGTGCCAGCACCTCCGGGCTCACCGACTCCTACGAGCAGTACTTC.

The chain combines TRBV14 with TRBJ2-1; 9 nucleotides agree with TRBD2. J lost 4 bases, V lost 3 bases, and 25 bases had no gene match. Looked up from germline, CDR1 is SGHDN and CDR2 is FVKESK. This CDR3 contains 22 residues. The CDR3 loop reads CASSHGWRPDQAGGLIYNEQFF. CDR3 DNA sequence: TGTGCCAGCAGCCACGGTTGGAGGCCTGACCAAGCGGGAGGCCTTATATACAATGAGCAGTTCTTC.

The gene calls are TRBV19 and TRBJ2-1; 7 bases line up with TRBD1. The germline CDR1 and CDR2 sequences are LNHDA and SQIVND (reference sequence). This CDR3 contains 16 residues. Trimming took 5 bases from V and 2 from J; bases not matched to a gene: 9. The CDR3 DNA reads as TGTGCCAGTAGTTCCAAGGGGGCAACGCCCTACAATGAGCAGTTCTTC. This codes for CASSSKGATPYNEQFF.

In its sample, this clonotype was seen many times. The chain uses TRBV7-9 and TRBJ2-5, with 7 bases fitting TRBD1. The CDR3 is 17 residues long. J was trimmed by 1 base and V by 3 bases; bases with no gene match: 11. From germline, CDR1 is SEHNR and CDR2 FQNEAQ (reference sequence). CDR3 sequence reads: CASSFPRQGTIQETQYF. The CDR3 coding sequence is TGTGCCAGCAGCTTTCCGCGACAGGGTACTATCCAAGAGACCCAGTACTTC.

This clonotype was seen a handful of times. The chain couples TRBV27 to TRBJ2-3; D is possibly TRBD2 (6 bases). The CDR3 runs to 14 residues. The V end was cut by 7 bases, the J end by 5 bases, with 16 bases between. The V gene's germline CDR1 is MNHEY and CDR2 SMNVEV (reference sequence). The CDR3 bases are TGTGCCAGCACTCCTTCCAGCGGGCGAGATACGCAGTATTTT. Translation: CASTPSSGRDTQYF.

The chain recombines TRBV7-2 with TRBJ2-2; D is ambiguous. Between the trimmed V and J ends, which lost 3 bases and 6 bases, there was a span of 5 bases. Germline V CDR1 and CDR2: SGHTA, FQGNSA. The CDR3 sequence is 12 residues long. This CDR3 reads CASSFIAGELFF. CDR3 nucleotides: TGTGCCAGCAGCTTTATTGCCGGGGAGCTGTTTTTT.

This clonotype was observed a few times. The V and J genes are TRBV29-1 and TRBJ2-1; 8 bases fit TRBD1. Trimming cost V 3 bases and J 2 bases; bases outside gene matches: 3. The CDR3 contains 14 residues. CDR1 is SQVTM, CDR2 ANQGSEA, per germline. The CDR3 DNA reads TGCAGCGTTGATGTCAGGGGGCCCTACAATGAGCAGTTCTTC. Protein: CSVDVRGPYNEQFF.

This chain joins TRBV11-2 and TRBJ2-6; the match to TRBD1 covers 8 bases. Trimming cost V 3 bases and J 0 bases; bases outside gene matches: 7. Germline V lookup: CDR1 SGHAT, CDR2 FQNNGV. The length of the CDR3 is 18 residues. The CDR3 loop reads CASSFAGTGNSGANVLTF. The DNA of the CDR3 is TGTGCCAGCAGCTTCGCCGGGACAGGCAACTCTGGGGCCAACGTCCTGACTTTC.

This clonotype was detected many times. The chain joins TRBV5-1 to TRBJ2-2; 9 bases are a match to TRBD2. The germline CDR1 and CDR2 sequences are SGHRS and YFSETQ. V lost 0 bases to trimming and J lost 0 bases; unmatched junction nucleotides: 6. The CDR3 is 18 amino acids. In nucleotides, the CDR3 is TGCGCCAGCAGCTTGGGGCTAGCGGGGTACGCGAACACCGGGGAGCTGTTTTTT. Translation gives CASSLGLAGYANTGELFF.

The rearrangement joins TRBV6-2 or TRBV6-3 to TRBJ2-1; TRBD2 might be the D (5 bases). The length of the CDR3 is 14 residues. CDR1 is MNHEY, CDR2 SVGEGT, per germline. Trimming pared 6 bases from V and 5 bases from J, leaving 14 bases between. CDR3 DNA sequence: TGTGCCAGCAGACTACGGACGGGGAACAATGAGCAGTTCTTC. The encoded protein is CASRLRTGNNEQFF.

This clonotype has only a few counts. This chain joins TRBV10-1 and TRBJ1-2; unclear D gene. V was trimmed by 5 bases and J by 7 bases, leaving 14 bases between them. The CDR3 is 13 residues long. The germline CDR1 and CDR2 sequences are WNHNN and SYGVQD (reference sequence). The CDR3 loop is CASSPTVLGGYTF. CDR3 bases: TGCGCCAGCAGTCCTACGGTGTTGGGTGGCTACACCTTC.

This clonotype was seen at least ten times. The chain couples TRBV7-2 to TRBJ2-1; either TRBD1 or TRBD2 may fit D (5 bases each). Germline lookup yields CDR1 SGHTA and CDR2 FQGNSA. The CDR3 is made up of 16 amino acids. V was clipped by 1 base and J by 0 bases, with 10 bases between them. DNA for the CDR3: TGTGCCAGCAGCTTAGGGGGCGGAGGCTCCTACAATGAGCAGTTCTTC. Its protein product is CASSLGGGGSYNEQFF.

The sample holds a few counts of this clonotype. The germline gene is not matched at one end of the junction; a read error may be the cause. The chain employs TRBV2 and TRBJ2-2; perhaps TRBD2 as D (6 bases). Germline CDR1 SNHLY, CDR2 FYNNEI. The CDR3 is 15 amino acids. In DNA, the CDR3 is TGTGCCAGCATCTCGGGACTGGCGGGGACCGGGGAGCTGCTTTTT. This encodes CASISGLAGTGELLF. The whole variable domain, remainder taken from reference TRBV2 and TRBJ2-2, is EPEVTQTPSHQVTQMGQEVILRCVPISNHLYFYWYRQILGQKVEFLVSFYNNEISEKSEIFDDQFSVERPDGSNFTLKIRSTKLEDSAMYFCASISGLAGTGELLFGEGSRLTVL.

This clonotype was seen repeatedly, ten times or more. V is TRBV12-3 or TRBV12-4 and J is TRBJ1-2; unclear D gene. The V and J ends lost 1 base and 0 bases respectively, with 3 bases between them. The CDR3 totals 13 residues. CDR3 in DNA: TGTGCCAGCAGTTTAGACTCTAACTATGGCTACACCTTC. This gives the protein CASSLDSNYGYTF.

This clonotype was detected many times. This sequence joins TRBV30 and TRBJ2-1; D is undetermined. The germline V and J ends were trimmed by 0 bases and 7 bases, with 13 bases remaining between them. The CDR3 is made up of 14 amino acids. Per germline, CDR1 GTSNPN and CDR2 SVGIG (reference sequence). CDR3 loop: CAWSVLRSTNEQFF. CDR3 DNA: TGTGCCTGGAGTGTACTTCGGTCAACGAATGAGCAGTTCTTC. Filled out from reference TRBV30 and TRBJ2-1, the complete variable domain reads SQTIHQWPATLVQPVGSPLSLECTVEGTSNPNLYWYRQAAGRGLQLLFYSVGIGQISSEVPQNLSASRPQDRQFILSSKKLLLSDSGFYLCAWSVLRSTNEQFFGPGTRLTVL.

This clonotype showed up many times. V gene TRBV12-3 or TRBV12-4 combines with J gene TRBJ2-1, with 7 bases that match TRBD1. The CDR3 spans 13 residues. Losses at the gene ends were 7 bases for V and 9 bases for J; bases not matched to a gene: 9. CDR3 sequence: CASKIQGVGEQFF. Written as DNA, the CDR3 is TGTGCCAGCAAAATCCAGGGGGTTGGTGAGCAGTTCTTC.

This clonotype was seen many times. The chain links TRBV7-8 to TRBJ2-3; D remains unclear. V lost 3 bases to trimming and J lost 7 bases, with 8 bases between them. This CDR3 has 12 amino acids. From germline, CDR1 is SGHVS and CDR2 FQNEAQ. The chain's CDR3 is CASSFSAYTQYF. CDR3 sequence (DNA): TGTGCCAGCAGCTTTAGTGCCTATACGCAGTATTTT.

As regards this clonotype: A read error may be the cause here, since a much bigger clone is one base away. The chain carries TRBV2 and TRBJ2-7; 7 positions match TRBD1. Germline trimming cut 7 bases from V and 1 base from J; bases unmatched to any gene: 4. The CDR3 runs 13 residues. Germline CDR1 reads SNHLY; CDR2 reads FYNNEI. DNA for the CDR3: TGTGCCAGCAATAACAGGGGATCCTACGAGCAGTACTTC. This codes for CASNNRGSYEQYF.

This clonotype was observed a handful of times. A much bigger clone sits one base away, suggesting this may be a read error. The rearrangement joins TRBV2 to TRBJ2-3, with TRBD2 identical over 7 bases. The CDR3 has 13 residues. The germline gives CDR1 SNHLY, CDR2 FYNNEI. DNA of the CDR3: TGTGCCGGCAGCCGGGGGAGGGGAGATACGCAGTATTTT. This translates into CAGSRGRGDTQYF.

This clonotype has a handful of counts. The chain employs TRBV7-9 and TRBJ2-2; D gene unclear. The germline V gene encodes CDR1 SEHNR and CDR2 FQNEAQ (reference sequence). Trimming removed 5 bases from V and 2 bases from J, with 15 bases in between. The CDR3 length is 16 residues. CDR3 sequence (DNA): TGTGCCAGCAGCCCAACCTCAAGGGAAAACACCGGGGAGCTGTTTTTT. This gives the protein CASSPTSRENTGELFF.

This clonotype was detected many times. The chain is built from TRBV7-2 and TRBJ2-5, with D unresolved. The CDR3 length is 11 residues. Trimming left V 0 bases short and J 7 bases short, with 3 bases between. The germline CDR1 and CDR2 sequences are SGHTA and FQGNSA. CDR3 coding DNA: TGTGCCAGCAGCTTAGCGATGACCCAGTACTTC. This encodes CASSLAMTQYF. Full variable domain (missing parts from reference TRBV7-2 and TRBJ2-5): GAGVSQSPSNKVTEKGKDVELRCDPISGHTALYWYRQSLGQGLEFLIYFQGNSAPDKSGLPSDRFSAERTGGSVSTLTIQRTQQEDSAVYLCASSLAMTQYFGPGTRLLVL.

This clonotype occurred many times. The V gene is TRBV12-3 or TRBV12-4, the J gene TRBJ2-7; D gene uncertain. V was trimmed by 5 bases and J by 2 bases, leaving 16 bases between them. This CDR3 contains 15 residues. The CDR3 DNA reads TGTGCCAGCAGTCAATCTGGACCCCCACCCTACGAGCAGTACTTC. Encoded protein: CASSQSGPPPYEQYF.

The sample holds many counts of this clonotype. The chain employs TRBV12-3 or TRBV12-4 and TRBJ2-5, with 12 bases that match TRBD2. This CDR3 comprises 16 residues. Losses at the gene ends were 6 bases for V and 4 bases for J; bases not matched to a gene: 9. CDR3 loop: CASSPPSGRAIETQYF. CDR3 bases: TGTGCCAGCAGCCCGCCTAGCGGGAGGGCCATAGAGACCCAGTACTTC.

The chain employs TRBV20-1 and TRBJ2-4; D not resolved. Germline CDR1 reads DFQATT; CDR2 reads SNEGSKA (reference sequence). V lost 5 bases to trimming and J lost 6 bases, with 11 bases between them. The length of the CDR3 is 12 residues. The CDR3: CSASRVGNIQYF. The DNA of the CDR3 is TGCAGTGCTTCCCGCGTCGGAAACATTCAGTACTTC.

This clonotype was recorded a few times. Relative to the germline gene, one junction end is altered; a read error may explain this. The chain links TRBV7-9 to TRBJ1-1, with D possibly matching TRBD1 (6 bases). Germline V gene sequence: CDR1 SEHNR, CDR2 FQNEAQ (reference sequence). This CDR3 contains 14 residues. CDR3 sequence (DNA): TGTGCCAGCAGAGCGACAGGAGGGGACACTAAAGCTTTCTTT. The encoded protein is CASRATGGDTKAFF. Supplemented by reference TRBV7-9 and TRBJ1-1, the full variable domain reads DTGVSQNPRHKITKRGQNVTFRCDPISEHNRLYWYRQTLGQGPEFLTYFQNEAQLEKSRLLSDRFSAERPKGSFSTLEIQRTEQGDSAMYLCASRATGGDTKAFFGQGTRLTVV.

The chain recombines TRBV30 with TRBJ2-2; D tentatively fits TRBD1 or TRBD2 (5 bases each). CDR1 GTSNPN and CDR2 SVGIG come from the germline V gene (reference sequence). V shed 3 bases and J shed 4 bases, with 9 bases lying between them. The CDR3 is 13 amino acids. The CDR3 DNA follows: TGTGCCTGGAGCCCTGGGGGCACCGGGGAGCTGTTTTTT. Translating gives CAWSPGGTGELFF.

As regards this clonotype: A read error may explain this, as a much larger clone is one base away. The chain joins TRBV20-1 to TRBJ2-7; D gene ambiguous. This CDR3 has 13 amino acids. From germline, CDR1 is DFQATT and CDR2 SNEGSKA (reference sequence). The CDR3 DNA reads TGCAGTGCTCCCTGGACCGGTTCCTACGGGCAGTACTTC. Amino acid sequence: CSAPWTGSYGQYF.